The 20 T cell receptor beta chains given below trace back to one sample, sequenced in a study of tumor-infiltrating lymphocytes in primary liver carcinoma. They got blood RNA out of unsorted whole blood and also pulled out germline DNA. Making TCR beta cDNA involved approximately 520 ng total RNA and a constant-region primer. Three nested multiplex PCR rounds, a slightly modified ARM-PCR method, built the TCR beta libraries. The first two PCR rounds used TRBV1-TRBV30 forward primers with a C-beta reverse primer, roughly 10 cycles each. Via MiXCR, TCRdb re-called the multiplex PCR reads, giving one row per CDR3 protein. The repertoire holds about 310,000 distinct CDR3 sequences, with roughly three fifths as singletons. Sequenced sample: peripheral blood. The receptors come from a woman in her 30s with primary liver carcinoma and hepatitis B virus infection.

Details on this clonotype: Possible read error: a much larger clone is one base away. The CDR3 loop reads CASTRDTHSSPLHF. CDR3 nucleotide sequence: TGTGCCAGCACCCGGGACACTCATAGTTCACCCCTCCACTTT. The V call is TRBV12-3 or TRBV12-4, the J call TRBJ1-6; tentatively, D is TRBD1 (6 bases). V was shortened by 7 bases and J by 9 bases, with 16 bases between the two germline ends. The CDR3 is 14 amino acids.

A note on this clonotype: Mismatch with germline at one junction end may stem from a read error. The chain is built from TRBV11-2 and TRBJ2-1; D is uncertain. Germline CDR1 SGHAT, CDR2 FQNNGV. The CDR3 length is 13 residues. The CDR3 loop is CVSSLESYNEQFF. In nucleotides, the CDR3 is TGTGTCAGCAGCTTAGAGTCCTACAATGAGCAGTTCTTC.

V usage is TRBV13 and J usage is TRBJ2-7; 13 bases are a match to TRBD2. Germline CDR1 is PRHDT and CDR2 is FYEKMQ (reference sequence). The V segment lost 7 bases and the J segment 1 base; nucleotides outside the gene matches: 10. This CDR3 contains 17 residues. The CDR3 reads CASNQGTSGTLSYEQYF. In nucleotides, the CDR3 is TGTGCCAGCAACCAAGGGACTAGCGGGACCCTTTCCTACGAGCAGTACTTC.

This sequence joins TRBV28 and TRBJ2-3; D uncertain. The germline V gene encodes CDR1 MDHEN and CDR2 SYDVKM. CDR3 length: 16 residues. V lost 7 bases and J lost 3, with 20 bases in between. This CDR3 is CASIRPGPPGTDTQYF. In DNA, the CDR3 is TGTGCCAGCATTCGCCCCGGGCCCCCCGGGACAGATACGCAGTATTTT.

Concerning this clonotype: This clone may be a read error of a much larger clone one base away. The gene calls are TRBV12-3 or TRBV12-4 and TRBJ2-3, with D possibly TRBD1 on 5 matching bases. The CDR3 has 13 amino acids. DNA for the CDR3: TGTGCCAGCAGTTCACCCGCGACAGTTACGCAGTATTTT. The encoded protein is CASSSPATVTQYF.

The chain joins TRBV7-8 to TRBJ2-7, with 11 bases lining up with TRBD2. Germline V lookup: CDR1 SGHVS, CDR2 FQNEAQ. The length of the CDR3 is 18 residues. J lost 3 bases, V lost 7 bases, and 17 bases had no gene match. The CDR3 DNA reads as TGTGCCAGCATCTCGAAGCTTAGTATTACTAGCGGGAGCTACGAGCAGTACTTC. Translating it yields CASISKLSITSGSYEQYF.

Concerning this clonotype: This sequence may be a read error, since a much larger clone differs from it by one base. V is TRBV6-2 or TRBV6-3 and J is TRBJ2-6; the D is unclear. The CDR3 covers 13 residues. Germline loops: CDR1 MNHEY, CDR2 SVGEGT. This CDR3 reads CVSSYSGANVLTF. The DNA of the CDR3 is TGTGTCAGCAGTTACTCTGGGGCCAACGTCCTGACTTTC.

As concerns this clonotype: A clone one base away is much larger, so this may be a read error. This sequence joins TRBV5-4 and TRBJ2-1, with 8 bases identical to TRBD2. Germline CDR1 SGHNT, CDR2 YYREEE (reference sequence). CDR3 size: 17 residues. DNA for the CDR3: TGTGCCAGCAGCGGGGTGTCAGCGGGAGTTTCGTACAAAGAGCAGTTCTTC. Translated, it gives CASSGVSAGVSYKEQFF.

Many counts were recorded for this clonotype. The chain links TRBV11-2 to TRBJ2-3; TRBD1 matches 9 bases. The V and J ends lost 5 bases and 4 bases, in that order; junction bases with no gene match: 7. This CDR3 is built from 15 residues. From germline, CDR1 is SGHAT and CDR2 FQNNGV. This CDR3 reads CASSMDRGGADTQYF. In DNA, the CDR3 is TGTGCCAGCAGCATGGACAGGGGAGGAGCAGATACGCAGTATTTT.

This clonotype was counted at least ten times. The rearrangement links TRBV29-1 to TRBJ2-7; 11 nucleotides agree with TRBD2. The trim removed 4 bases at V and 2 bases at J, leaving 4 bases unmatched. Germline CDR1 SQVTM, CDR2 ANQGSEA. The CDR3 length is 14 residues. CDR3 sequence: CSVGPGLAAYEQYF. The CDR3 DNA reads TGCAGCGTTGGCCCGGGACTAGCGGCCTACGAGCAGTACTTC.

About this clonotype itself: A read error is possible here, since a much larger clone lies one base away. This chain's CDR3 is CASSYGGGWVGVAKNIQFF. DNA for the CDR3: TGTGCCAGCAGTTACGGCGGGGGTTGGGTAGGAGTAGCCAAAAACATTCAGTTCTTC. This sequence joins TRBV6-6 and TRBJ2-4; 7 bases map to TRBD2. The J call may be mistaken, given a closer DNA end match to TRBJ2-1. This CDR3 has 19 residues. Germline CDR1 and CDR2: MNHNY and SVGAGI (reference sequence).

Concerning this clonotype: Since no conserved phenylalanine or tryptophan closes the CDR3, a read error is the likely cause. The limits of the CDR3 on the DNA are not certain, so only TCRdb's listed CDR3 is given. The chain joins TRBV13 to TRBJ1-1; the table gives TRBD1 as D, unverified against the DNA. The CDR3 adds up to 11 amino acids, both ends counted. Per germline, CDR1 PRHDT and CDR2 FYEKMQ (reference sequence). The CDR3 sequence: CASHQKGEAFL.

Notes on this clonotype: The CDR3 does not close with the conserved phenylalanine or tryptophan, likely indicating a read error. CDR3 sequence: CASSASGTNQPQHL. In nucleotides, the CDR3 is TGTGCCAGCAGTGCTTCAGGAACCAATCAGCCCCAGCATCTT. The chain uses TRBV12-3 or TRBV12-4 and TRBJ1-5, with D unclear. V was clipped by 5 bases and J by 3 bases, with 11 bases between them. CDR3 length equals 14 residues.

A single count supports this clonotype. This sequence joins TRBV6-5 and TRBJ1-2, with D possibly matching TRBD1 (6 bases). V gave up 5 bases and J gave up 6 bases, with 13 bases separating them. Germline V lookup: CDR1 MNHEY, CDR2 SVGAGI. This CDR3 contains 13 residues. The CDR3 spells CASSRLGGNGYTF. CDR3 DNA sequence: TGTGCCAGCAGTAGGCTAGGGGGAAATGGCTACACCTTC.

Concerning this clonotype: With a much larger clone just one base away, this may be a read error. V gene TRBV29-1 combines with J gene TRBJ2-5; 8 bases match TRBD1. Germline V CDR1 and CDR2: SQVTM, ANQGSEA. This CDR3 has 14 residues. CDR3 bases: TGCAGCGTTGAAGATCGGACAGGGAAAGAGTCCCAGTACTTC. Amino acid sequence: CSVEDRTGKESQYF.

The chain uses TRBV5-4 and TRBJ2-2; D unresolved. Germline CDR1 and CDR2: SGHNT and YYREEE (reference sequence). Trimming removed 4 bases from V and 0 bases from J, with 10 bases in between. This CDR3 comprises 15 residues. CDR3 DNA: TGTGCCAGCAGCCTAGATGAAGCGAACACCGGGGAGCTGTTTTTT. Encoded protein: CASSLDEANTGELFF. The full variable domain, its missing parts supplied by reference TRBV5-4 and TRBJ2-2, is ETGVTQSPTHLIKTRGQQVTLRCSSQSGHNTVSWYQQALGQGPQFIFQYYREEENGRGNFPPRFSGLQFPNYSSELNVNALELDDSALYLCASSLDEANTGELFFGEGSRLTVL.

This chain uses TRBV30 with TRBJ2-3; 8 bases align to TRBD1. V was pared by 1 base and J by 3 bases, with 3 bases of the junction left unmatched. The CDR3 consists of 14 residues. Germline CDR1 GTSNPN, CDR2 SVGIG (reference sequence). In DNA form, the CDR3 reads TGTGCCTGGAGTGCCTACAGGGGGACAGATACGCAGTATTTT. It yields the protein CAWSAYRGTDTQYF.

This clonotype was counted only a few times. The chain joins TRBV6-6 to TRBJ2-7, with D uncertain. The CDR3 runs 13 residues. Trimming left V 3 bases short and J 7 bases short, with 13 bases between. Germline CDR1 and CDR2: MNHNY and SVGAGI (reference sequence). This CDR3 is CASSYAGTNEQYF. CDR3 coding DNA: TGTGCCAGCAGTTATGCCGGAACGAATGAGCAGTACTTC.

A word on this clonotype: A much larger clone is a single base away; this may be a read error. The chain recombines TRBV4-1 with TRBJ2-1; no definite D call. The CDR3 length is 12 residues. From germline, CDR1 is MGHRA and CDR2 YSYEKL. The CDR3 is CASSQGYNEHFF. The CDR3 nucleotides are TGCGCCAGCAGCCAAGGGTACAATGAGCACTTCTTC.

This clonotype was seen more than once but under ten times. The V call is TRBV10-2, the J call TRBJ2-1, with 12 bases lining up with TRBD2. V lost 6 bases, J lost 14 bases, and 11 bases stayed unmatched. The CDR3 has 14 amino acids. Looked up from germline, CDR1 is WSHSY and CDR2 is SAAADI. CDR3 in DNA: TGCGCCAGCAGGACTAGCGGGAGCCCTCGAGGGGAGTTCTTC. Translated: CASRTSGSPRGEFF.